One and the same sample provided the 8 T cell receptor beta chains below, sequenced in a study of blood T cell repertoires in COVID-19. Produced via immunoSEQ multiplex PCR; TCRdb's table is partial and in-frame only. The table lists roughly 160,000 clones, roughly 80% of them singletons. Input material: PBMCs or T cells enriched from blood (not recorded which). These receptors were taken from a woman between 35 and 50 years old with acute COVID-19.

The chain has TRBV6-6 and TRBJ2-7; 7 bases are shared with TRBD2. The CDR3 sequence is 15 residues long. V lost 7 bases and J lost 0; bases outside the gene matches: 9. CDR1 and CDR2 from the germline V gene are MNHNY and SVGAGI (reference sequence). The CDR3 DNA sequence: TGTGCCAGCACCCCACGAGCGGGGAGCTCCTACGAGCAGTACGTC. This encodes CASTPRAGSSYEQYV.

The J gene is TRBJ1-4, the V gene TRBV10-3; D possibly corresponds to TRBD1 (5 bases). The V end lost 2 bases, the J end lost 0 bases, and 10 bases lay between the germline ends. Per germline, CDR1 ENHRY and CDR2 SYGVKD. The CDR3 totals 16 residues. The chain's CDR3 is CAISEGQEPTNEKLFF. In DNA, the CDR3 is TGTGCCATCAGTGAGGGACAAGAACCAACTAATGAAAAACTGTTTTTT.

The chain has TRBV27 and TRBJ1-3; D gene ambiguous. Trimming cost V 5 bases and J 4 bases, with 18 bases left between them. This CDR3 has 16 amino acids. Per the germline V gene, CDR1 is MNHEY and CDR2 is SMNVEV (reference sequence). The DNA of the CDR3 is TGTGCCAGCAGTCCCAGCGCCCTACCGGGGGGAAACACCATATATTTT. It is translated as CASSPSALPGGNTIYF.

The CDR3 protein is CATSREGQENQPQHF. As DNA, the CDR3 is TGTGCCACCAGCAGAGAGGGACAGGAAAATCAGCCCCAGCATTTT. This chain connects TRBV15 to TRBJ1-5; 8 bases are shared with TRBD1. Germline V gene lookup returns CDR1 LNHNV and CDR2 YYDKDF (reference sequence). The CDR3 runs 15 residues. The J segment lost 4 bases and the V segment lost 0 bases, leaving 2 bases of the junction unmatched.

This sequence joins TRBV11-2 and TRBJ2-5; the match to TRBD1 covers 10 bases. Germline V gives CDR1 SGHAT, CDR2 FQNNGV. The CDR3 has 15 residues. The J segment lost 2 bases and the V segment lost 7 bases, leaving 7 bases of the junction unmatched. CDR3 nucleotides: TGTGCCAGCACGGGGGGGACAGGGGAACAAGAGACCCAGTACTTC. Amino acids: CASTGGTGEQETQYF.

This clone was counted only a few times. This rearrangement joins TRBV3-1 (or the pseudogene TRBV3-2) to TRBJ1-6; D is unclear. The V gene lost 3 bases and the J gene lost 8 bases, with 8 bases spanning the gap. Germline V lookup: CDR1 LGHDT, CDR2 YNNKEL (reference sequence). The CDR3 sequence is 13 residues long. The CDR3 region has the DNA TGTGCCAGCAGCCAGGACTTCTATTCACCCCTCCACTTT. It encodes CASSQDFYSPLHF.

The chain is built from TRBV5-6 and TRBJ2-7; 9 bases are shared with TRBD2. The CDR3 runs to 16 residues. CDR1 SGHDT and CDR2 YYEEEE come from the germline V gene. The junction had 10 bases not matched to a gene; V was cut back by 1 base and J by 5 bases. The CDR3 DNA follows: TGTGCCAGCAGCTTGTTGGTTAGCGGGAGTCCCAACGAGCAGTACGTC. Residues: CASSLLVSGSPNEQYV.

This sequence joins TRBV5-4 and TRBJ2-1; tentatively, D is TRBD1 (5 bases). CDR1 SGHNT and CDR2 YYREEE come from the germline V gene (reference sequence). This CDR3 region has 13 residues. Trimming pared 4 bases from V and 1 base from J, leaving 6 bases between. This CDR3 is CASSGASYNEQFF. The DNA for the CDR3 is TGTGCCAGCAGCGGGGCATCCTACAATGAGCAGTTCTTC.